This T cell receptor (beta chain) appears in the sequencing data of a study of blood T cell repertoires in COVID-19. For the study at large: Samples came from the United States, Italy and Spain, spanning acute and convalescent COVID-19.

Produced via immunoSEQ multiplex PCR; TCRdb's table is partial and in-frame only. The sample yields roughly 100,000 clones, 75% to 95% seen once. Trimming cost V 8 bases and J 0 bases, with 13 bases left between them. CDR3 length: 15 amino acids. The germline V gene has CDR1 MGHRA and CDR2 YSYEKL. This clonotype originated in a man younger than 30 with acute or convalescent COVID-19. This chain joins TRBV4-1 and TRBJ2-2; a possible D gene is TRBD1 (5 bases). Sequencing was done on a sample of peripheral blood. Here the CDR3 reads CASAFDSTNTGELFF. CDR3 sequence (DNA): TGCGCCAGCGCCTTTGACAGCACGAACACCGGGGAGCTGTTTTTT.